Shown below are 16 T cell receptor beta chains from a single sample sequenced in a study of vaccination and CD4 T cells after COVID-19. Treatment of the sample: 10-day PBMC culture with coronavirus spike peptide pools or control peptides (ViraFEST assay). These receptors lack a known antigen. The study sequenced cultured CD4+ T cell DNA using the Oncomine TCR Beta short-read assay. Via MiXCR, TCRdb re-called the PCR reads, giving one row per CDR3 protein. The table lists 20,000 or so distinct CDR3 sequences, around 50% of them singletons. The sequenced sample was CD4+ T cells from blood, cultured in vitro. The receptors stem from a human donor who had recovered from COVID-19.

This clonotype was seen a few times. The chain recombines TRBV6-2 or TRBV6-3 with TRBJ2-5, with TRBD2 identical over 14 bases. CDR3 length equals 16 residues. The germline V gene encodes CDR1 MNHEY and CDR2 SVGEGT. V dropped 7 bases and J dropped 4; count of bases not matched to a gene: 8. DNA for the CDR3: TGTGCCAGCATGGGACTAGCGGGAGCGAGATCAGAGACCCAGTACTTC. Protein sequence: CASMGLAGARSETQYF.

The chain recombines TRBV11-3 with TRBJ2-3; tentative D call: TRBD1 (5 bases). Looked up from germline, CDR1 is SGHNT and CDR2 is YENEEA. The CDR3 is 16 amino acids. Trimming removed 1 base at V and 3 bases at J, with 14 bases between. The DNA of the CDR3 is TGTGCCAGCAGCTTAGTTTTGTGGACAAGGACAGATACGCAGTATTTT. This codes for CASSLVLWTRTDTQYF.

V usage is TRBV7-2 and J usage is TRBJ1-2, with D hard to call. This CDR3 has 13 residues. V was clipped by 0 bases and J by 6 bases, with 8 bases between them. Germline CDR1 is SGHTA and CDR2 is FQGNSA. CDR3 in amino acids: CASSLALMDGYTF. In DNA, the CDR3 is TGTGCCAGCAGCTTAGCGCTTATGGATGGCTACACCTTC. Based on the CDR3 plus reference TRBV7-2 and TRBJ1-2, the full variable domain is GAGVSQSPSNKVTEKGKDVELRCDPISGHTALYWYRQSLGQGLEFLIYFQGNSAPDKSGLPSDRFSAERTGGSVSTLTIQRTQQEDSAVYLCASSLALMDGYTFGSGTRLTVV.

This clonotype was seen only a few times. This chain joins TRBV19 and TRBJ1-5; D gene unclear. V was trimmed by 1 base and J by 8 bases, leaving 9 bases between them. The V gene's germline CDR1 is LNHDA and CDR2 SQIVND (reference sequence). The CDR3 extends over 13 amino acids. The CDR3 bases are TGTGCCAGTAGTATAGGGGGAGGGAAGCCCCAGCATTTT. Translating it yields CASSIGGGKPQHF.

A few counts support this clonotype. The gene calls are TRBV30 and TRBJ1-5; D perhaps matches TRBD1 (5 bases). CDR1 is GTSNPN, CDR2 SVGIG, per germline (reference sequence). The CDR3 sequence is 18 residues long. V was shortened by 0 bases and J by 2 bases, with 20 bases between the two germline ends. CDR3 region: CAWSVKGFGDVGNQPQHF. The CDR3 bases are TGTGCCTGGAGTGTTAAGGGGTTCGGGGATGTAGGCAATCAGCCCCAGCATTTT.

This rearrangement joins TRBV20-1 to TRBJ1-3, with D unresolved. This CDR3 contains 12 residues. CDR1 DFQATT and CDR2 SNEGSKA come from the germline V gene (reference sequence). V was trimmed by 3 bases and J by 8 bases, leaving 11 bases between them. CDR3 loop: CSARTRFDTIYF. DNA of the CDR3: TGCAGTGCTAGGACCAGATTTGACACCATATATTTT.

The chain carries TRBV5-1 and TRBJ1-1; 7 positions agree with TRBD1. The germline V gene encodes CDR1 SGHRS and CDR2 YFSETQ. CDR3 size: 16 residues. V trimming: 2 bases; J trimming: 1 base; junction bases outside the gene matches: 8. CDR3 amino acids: CASSFSTGRPNTEAFF. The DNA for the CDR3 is TGCGCCAGCAGCTTTTCGACAGGGCGGCCGAACACTGAAGCTTTCTTT. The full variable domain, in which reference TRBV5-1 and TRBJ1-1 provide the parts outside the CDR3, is KAGVTQTPRYLIKTRGQQVTLSCSPISGHRSVSWYQQTPGQGLQFLFEYFSETQRNKGNFPGRFSGRQFSNSRSEMNVSTLELGDSALYLCASSFSTGRPNTEAFFGQGTRLTVV.

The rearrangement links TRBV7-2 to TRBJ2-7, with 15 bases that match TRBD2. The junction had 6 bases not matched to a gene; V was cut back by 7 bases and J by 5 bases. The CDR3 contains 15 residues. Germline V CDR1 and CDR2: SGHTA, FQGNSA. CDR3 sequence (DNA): TGTGCCAGCACCAAGGGACTAGCGGGAGGTAACGAGCAGTACTTC. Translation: CASTKGLAGGNEQYF. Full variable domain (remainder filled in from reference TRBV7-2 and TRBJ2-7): GAGVSQSPSNKVTEKGKDVELRCDPISGHTALYWYRQSLGQGLEFLIYFQGNSAPDKSGLPSDRFSAERTGGSVSTLTIQRTQQEDSAVYLCASTKGLAGGNEQYFGPGTRLTVT.

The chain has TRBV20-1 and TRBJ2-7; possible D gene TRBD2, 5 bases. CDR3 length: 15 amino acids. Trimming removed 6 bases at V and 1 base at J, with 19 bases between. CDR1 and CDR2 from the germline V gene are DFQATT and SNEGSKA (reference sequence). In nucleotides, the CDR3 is TGCAGTGCCCCGAGAGCGGCCTTCTTATCCTACGAGCAGTACTTC. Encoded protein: CSAPRAAFLSYEQYF.

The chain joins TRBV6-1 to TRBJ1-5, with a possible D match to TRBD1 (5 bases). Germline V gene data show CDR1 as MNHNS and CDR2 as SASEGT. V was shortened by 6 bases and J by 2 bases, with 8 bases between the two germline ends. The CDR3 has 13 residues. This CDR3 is CASRGAGNQPQHF. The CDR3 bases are TGTGCCAGCAGAGGGGCGGGCAATCAGCCCCAGCATTTT.

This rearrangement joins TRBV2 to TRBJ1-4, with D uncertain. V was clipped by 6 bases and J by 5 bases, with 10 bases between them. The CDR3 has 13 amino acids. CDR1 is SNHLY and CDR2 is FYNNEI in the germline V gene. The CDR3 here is CASRRGFNEKLFF. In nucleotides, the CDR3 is TGTGCCAGCAGACGCGGATTCAATGAAAAACTGTTTTTT.

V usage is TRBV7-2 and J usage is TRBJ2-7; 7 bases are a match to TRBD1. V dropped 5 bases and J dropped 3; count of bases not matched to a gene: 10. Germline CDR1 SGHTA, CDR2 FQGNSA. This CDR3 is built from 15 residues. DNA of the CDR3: TGTGCCAGCAGCGCGAACTCCGGGACAGTCTACGAGCAGTACTTC. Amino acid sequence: CASSANSGTVYEQYF.

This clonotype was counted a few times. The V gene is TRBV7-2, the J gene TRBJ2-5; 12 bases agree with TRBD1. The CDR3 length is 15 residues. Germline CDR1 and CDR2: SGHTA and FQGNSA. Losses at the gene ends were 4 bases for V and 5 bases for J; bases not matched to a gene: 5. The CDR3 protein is CASSWDRGHGETQYF. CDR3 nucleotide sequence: TGTGCCAGCAGCTGGGACAGGGGGCATGGGGAGACCCAGTACTTC.

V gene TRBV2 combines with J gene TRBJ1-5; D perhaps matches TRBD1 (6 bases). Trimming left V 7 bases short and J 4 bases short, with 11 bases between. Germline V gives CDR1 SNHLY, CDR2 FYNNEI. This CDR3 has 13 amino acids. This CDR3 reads CASTRGMNQPQHF. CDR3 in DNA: TGTGCCAGCACAAGGGGGATGAATCAGCCCCAGCATTTT.

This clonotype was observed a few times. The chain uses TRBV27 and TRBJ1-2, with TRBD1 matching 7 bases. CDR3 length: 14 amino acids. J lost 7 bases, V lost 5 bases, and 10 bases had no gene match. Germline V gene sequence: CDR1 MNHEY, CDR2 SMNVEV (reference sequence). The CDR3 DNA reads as TGTGCCAGCAGTCCCTCAGGGACAGCCATTGGCTACACCTTC. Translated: CASSPSGTAIGYTF.

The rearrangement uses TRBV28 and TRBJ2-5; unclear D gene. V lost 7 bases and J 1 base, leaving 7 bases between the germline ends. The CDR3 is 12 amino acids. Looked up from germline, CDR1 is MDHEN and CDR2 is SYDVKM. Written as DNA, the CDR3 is TGTGCCAGCACGAGACTCCAAGAGACCCAGTACTTC. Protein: CASTRLQETQYF. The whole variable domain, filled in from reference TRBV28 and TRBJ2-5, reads DVKVTQSSRYLVKRTGEKVFLECVQDMDHENMFWYRQDPGLGLRLIYFSYDVKMKEKGDIPEGYSVSREKKERFSLILESASTNQTSMYLCASTRLQETQYFGPGTRLLVL.